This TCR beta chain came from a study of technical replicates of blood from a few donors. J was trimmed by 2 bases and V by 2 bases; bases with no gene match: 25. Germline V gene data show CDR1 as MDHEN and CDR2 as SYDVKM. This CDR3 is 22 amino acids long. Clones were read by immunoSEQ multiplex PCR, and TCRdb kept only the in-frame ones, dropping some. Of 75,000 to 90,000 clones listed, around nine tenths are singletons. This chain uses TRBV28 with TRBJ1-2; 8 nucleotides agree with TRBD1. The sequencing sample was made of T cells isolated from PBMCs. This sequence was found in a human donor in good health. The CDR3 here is CASSLNPHFYQTGAFGNYGYTF. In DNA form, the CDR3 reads TGTGCCAGCAGTTTAAACCCTCACTTTTACCAGACAGGGGCATTTGGAAACTATGGCTACACCTTC.